The 2 T cell receptor beta chains below were found in one sample sequenced in a study of graft-versus-host responses after intestinal transplantation. Some clones are missing from TCRdb's copy, which holds only in-frame ones; the method was immunoSEQ multiplex PCR. This table holds about 85,000 clones, approximately 89% found once. The antigens of these receptors remain unknown. The sample here was unstimulated CD8+ T cells sorted from spleen or lymph node cells, taken before transplant. The receptors were gathered from a human donor who was the organ donor for an intestinal transplant.

The chain links TRBV6-1 to TRBJ1-2; D is uncertain. The germline V gene encodes CDR1 MNHNS and CDR2 SASEGT. Trimming pared 1 base from V and 2 bases from J, leaving 5 bases between. This CDR3 contains 13 residues. The CDR3 protein is CASSEDVNYGYTF. Here the CDR3 DNA reads TGTGCCAGCAGTGAAGACGTCAACTATGGCTACACCTTC.

This clone was seen only once. This chain joins TRBV7-9 and TRBJ2-3, with D possibly matching TRBD2 (5 bases). CDR1 and CDR2 from the germline V gene are SEHNR and FQNEAQ (reference sequence). CDR3 length: 16 amino acids. Trimming left V 1 base short and J 5 bases short, with 16 bases between. CDR3 sequence reads: CASSLESVRVGDTQYF. For the CDR3, the DNA is TGTGCCAGCAGCTTAGAGTCCGTGCGGGTAGGAGATACGCAGTATTTT. Combining the CDR3 with reference TRBV7-9 and TRBJ2-3 gives the whole variable domain DTGVSQNPRHKITKRGQNVTFRCDPISEHNRLYWYRQTLGQGPEFLTYFQNEAQLEKSRLLSDRFSAERPKGSFSTLEIQRTEQGDSAMYLCASSLESVRVGDTQYFGPGTRLTVL.